These 11 T cell receptor beta chains were all obtained from the same sample, sequenced in a study of OX40 agonist ivuxolimab in advanced cancers. Clones were read by immunoSEQ multiplex PCR, and TCRdb kept only the in-frame ones, dropping some. The sample carries about 40,000 clones, 87% recorded once. Sequenced here: CD4+ or CD8+ T cells sorted from blood, sampled in a trial of the OX40 agonist ivuxolimab. These receptors originate from an adult with an advanced solid tumor such as melanoma, head and neck, liver or kidney cancer.

The V and J genes are TRBV6-1 and TRBJ2-2, with D uncertain. Germline V gene data show CDR1 as MNHNS and CDR2 as SASEGT. This CDR3 comprises 14 residues. V lost 8 bases to trimming and J lost 4 bases, with 14 bases between them. CDR3 sequence reads: CASPPGPSTGELFF. The DNA for the CDR3 is TGTGCCAGCCCCCCCGGCCCCTCCACCGGGGAGCTGTTTTTT.

The V gene is TRBV5-1, the J gene TRBJ1-2, with 8 bases fitting TRBD1. Germline V lookup: CDR1 SGHRS, CDR2 YFSETQ. V lost 1 base to trimming and J lost 2 bases; unmatched junction nucleotides: 4. CDR3 length: 15 amino acids. Here the CDR3 reads CASSLPGQENYGYTF. CDR3 bases: TGCGCCAGCAGCTTGCCGGGACAGGAGAACTATGGCTACACCTTC.

The gene calls are TRBV19 and TRBJ2-5; D is undetermined. Trimming left V 1 base short and J 2 bases short, with 8 bases between. The CDR3 is made up of 14 amino acids. CDR1 LNHDA and CDR2 SQIVND come from the germline V gene (reference sequence). In DNA, the CDR3 is TGTGCCAGTAGTATAGTGGGCAGTCAAGAGACCCAGTACTTC. This codes for CASSIVGSQETQYF.

DNA of the CDR3: TGTGCCAGTAGCCTTGGAGATCTCTACGAGCAGTACTTC. Amino acid sequence: CASSLGDLYEQYF. The V and J genes are TRBV19 and TRBJ2-7; D is unresolved. V was pared by 6 bases and J by 3 bases, with 12 bases between. The V gene's germline CDR1 is LNHDA and CDR2 SQIVND (reference sequence). This CDR3 comprises 13 residues.

This rearrangement joins TRBV28 to TRBJ2-7; 10 bases match TRBD2. Germline V gene sequence: CDR1 MDHEN, CDR2 SYDVKM. The V segment lost 5 bases and the J segment 7 bases; nucleotides outside the gene matches: 11. The CDR3 spans 15 residues. CDR3 amino acids: CASSAGGLAVREQYF. In DNA form, the CDR3 reads TGTGCCAGCAGTGCTGGCGGACTAGCGGTGAGGGAGCAGTACTTC.

V and J are TRBV27 and TRBJ1-5; D is possibly TRBD1 (5 bases). This CDR3 is 13 amino acids long. Looked up from germline, CDR1 is MNHEY and CDR2 is SMNVEV (reference sequence). V was cut by 3 bases and J by 6 bases, with 9 bases left in between. CDR3 in DNA: TGTGCCAGCAGTTTCAGGGAGAGTCAGCCCCAGCATTTT. Protein: CASSFRESQPQHF.

The rearrangement uses TRBV18 and TRBJ2-6, with D hard to call. The V and J ends lost 6 bases and 4 bases respectively, with 7 bases between them. This CDR3 is built from 13 residues. The germline V gene encodes CDR1 KGHSH and CDR2 LQKENI. The CDR3 reads CASSHAGANVLTF. The DNA for the CDR3 is TGTGCCAGCTCCCACGCCGGGGCCAACGTCCTGACTTTC.

The chain employs TRBV9 and TRBJ2-1; no reliable D call. Trimming left V 0 bases short and J 7 bases short, with 8 bases between. The CDR3 is 13 amino acids. Looked up from germline, CDR1 is SGDLS and CDR2 is YYNGEE. The CDR3 DNA reads TGTGCCAGCAGCGTAGAAATCGCTAATGAGCAGTTCTTC. Residues: CASSVEIANEQFF.

This chain connects TRBV18 to TRBJ1-3, with D perhaps matching TRBD1 (6 bases). V shed 2 bases and J shed 5 bases, with 10 bases lying between them. The CDR3 spans 14 residues. Germline V lookup: CDR1 KGHSH, CDR2 LQKENI. The CDR3 DNA follows: TGTGCCAGCTCACCAACGGACAGCCGAAACACCATATATTTT. The encoded protein is CASSPTDSRNTIYF.

V and J are TRBV6-4 and TRBJ2-1; D gene ambiguous. This CDR3 contains 14 residues. Trimming removed 3 bases at V and 9 bases at J, with 15 bases between. Germline V gene lookup returns CDR1 MRHNA and CDR2 SNTAGT. CDR3 in DNA: TGTGCCAGCAGTGAGACGGGCCCCACGGGTGAGCAGTTCTTC. Translating gives CASSETGPTGEQFF.

The chain joins TRBV28 to TRBJ1-1; possible D gene TRBD1, 6 bases. V was trimmed by 5 bases and J by 5 bases, leaving 12 bases between them. Germline lookup yields CDR1 MDHEN and CDR2 SYDVKM. The CDR3 extends over 13 amino acids. The CDR3 DNA sequence: TGTGCCAGCAGTCAACCCCAGGGGACTGAAGCTTTCTTT. It encodes CASSQPQGTEAFF.